This T cell receptor (beta chain) originates from a study of chemoradiotherapy in HPV16-positive cancers. The study, taken as a whole, reports: HPV-specific T cells were functionally defined from only two HPV16-positive patients. Candidate HPV-specific clones and E7-related TCR motifs grew in tumor during treatment. In HPV16-positive patients, HPV-responsive T-cell expansion tracked better recurrence-free survival.

Repertoires were sampled repeatedly during chemoradiotherapy. Germline CDR1 and CDR2: MRHNA and SNTAGT. The CDR3 runs 15 residues. V lost 5 bases, J lost 4 bases, and 4 bases stayed unmatched. Clones were read by immunoSEQ multiplex PCR, and TCRdb kept only the in-frame ones, dropping some. The sample has about 33,000 clones; approximately 90% are singletons. This clone was detected only once. The antigen is unknown. Source: blood, taken from a patient who underwent chemoradiotherapy. V gene TRBV6-4 combines with J gene TRBJ2-2; 10 nucleotides agree with TRBD1. This TCR derives from a human donor with HPV-associated anogenital cancer. CDR3 in DNA: TGTGCCAGCAGTTTGGGGACAGGGGCCACCGGGGAGCTGTTTTTT. Its translation: CASSLGTGATGELFF.